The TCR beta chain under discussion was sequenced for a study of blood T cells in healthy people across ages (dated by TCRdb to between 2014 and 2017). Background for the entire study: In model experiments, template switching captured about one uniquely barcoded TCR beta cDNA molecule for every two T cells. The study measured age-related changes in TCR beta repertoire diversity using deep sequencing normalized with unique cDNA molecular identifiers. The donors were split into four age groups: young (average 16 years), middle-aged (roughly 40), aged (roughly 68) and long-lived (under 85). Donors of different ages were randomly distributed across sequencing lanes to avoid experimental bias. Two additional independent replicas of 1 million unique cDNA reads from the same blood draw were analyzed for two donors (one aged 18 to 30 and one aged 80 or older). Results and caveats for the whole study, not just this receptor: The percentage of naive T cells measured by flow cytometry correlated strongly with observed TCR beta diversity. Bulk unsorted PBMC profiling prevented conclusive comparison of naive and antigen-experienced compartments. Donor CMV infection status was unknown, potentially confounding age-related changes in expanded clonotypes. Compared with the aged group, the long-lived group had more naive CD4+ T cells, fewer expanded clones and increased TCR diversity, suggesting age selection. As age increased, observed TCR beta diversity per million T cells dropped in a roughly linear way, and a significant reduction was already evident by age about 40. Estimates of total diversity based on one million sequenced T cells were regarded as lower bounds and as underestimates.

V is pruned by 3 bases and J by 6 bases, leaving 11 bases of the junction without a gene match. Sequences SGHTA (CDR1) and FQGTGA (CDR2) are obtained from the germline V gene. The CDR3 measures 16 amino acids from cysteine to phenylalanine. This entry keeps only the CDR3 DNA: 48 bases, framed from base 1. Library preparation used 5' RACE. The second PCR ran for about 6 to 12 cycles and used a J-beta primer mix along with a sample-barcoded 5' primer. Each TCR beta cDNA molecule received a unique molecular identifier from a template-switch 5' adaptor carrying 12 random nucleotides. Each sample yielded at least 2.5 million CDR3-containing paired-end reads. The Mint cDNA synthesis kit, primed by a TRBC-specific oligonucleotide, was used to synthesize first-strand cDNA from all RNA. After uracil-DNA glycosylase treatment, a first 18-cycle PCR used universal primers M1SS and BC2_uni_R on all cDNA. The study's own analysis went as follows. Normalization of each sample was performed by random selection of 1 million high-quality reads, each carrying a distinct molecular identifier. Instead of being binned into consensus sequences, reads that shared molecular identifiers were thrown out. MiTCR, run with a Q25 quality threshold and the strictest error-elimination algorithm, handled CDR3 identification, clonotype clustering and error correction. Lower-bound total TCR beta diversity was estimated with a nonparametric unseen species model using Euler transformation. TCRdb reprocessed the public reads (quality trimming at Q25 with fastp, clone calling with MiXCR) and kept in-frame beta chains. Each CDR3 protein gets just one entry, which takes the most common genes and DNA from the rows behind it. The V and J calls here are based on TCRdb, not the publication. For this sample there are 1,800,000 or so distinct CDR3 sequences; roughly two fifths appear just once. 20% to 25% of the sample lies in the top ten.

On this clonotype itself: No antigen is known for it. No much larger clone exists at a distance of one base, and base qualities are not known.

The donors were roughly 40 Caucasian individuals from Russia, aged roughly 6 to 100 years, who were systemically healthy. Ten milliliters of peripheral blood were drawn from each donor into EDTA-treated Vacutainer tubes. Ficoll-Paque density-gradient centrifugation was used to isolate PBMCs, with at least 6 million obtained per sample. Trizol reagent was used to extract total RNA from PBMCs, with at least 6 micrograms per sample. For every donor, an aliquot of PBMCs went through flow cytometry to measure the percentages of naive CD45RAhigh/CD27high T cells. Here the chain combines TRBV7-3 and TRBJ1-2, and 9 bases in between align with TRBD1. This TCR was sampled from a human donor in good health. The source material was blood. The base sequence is TGTGCCAGCAGCTTCGGGAGAAGACAGGGGGGCGATGGCTACACCTTC. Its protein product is CASSFGRRQGGDGYTF.